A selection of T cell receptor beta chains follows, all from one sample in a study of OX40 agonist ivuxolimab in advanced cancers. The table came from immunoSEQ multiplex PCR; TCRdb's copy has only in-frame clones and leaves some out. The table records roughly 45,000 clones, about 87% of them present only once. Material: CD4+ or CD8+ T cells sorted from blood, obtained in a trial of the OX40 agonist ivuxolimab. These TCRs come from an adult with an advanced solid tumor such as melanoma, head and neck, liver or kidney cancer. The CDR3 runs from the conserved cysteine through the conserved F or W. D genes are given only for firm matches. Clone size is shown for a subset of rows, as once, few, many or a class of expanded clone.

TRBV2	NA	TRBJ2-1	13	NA	CASLHPFYNEQFF	TGTGCCAGCCTACACCCCTTCTACAATGAGCAGTTCTTC
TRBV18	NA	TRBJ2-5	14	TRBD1	CASSLDRARETQYF	TGTGCCAGCTCACTGGACAGGGCGCGGGAGACCCAGTACTTC
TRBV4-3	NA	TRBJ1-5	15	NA	CASSLSSLSNQPQHF	TGCGCCAGCAGCCTATCTTCACTTAGCAATCAGCCCCAGCATTTT
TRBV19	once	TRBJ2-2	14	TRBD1	CASSSTGGGGELFF	TGTGCCAGTAGTTCGACAGGGGGCGGCGGGGAGCTGTTTTTT
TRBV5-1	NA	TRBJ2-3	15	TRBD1	CASSLAGTGIDTQYF	TGCGCCAGCAGCTTGGCCGGGACAGGTATAGATACGCAGTATTTT
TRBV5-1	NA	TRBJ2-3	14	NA	CASSLFTAPDTQYF	TGCGCCAGCAGCTTGTTTACAGCCCCAGATACGCAGTATTTT
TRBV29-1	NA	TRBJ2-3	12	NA	CSVDKSVDTQYF	TGCAGCGTCGATAAGTCAGTGGATACGCAGTATTTT
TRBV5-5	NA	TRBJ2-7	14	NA	CASSLGWLSYEQYF	TGTGCCAGCAGCTTGGGTTGGCTATCCTACGAGCAGTACTTC
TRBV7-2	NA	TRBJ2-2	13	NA	CASSPRLTGELFF	TGTGCCAGCAGCCCGAGGTTGACCGGGGAGCTGTTTTTT
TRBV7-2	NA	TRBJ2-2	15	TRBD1	CASRLGQGAAGELFF	TGTGCCAGCAGACTCGGACAGGGGGCGGCCGGGGAGCTGTTTTTT
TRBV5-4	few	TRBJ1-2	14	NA	CASSRVGANYGYTF	TGTGCCAGCAGCCGGGTAGGGGCTAACTATGGCTACACCTTC
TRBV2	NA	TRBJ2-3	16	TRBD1	CASRAKTGGGTDTQYF	TGTGCCAGCAGGGCTAAGACAGGGGGGGGCACAGATACGCAGTATTTT
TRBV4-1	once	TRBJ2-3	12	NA	CASSRSTDTQYF	TGCGCCAGCAGTCGAAGCACAGATACGCAGTATTTT
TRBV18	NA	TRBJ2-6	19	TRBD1	CASSPPFGTGSSGANVLTF	TGTGCCAGCTCACCACCGTTTGGGACAGGGAGCTCTGGGGCCAACGTCCTGACTTTC
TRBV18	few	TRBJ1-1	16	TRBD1	CASSPRTGGSRTEAFF	TGTGCCAGCTCACCGAGGACAGGGGGTAGCCGCACTGAAGCTTTCTTT
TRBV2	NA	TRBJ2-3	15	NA	CASSEFQLSTDTQYF	TGTGCCAGCAGTGAATTTCAGCTAAGCACAGATACGCAGTATTTT
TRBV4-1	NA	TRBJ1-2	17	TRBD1	CASSQDLITGANYGYTF	TGCGCCAGCAGCCAAGATCTTATAACAGGGGCGAACTATGGCTACACCTTC
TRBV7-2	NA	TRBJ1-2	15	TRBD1	CASSPLWTGTYGYTF	TGTGCCAGCAGCCCTTTGTGGACAGGTACCTATGGCTACACCTTC
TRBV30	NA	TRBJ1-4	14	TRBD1	CAWRKQGAAEKLFF	TGTGCCTGGAGAAAACAGGGGGCGGCTGAAAAACTGTTTTTT
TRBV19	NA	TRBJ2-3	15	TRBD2	CASSKPSGGTDTQYF	TGTGCCAGTAGTAAGCCTAGCGGGGGGACAGATACGCAGTATTTT
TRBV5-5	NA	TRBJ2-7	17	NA	CASSFESGTSRYYEQYF	TGTGCCAGCAGCTTTGAATCCGGGACATCACGCTACTACGAGCAGTACTTC
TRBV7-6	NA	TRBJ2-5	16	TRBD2	CASSRGLADSQETQYF	TGTGCCAGCAGCCGCGGACTAGCGGACTCTCAAGAGACCCAGTACTTC
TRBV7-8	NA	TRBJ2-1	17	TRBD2	CASSLAAGTSGRNEQFF	TGTGCCAGCAGCTTAGCAGCGGGGACTAGCGGGAGGAATGAGCAGTTCTTC
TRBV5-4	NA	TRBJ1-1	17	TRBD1	CASSPGTGGVEDTEAFF	TGTGCCAGCAGCCCCGGGACAGGGGGCGTCGAGGACACTGAAGCTTTCTTT
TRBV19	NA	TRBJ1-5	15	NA	CASSIWQNSNQPQHF	TGTGCCAGTAGTATATGGCAGAATAGCAATCAGCCCCAGCATTTT
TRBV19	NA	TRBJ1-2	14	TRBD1	CASTPPDRDSGYTF	TGTGCCAGTACCCCTCCGGACAGGGACTCTGGCTACACCTTC
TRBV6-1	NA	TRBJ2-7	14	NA	CASSDPASSYEQYF	TGTGCCAGCAGTGATCCTGCTAGCTCCTACGAGCAGTACTTC
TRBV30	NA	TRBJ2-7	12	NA	CAWSRGTVEQYF	TGTGCCTGGAGTCGGGGAACGGTAGAGCAGTACTTC
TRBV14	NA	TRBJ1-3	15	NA	CASSQENLSGNTIYF	TGTGCCAGCAGCCAAGAGAACCTTTCTGGAAACACCATATATTTT
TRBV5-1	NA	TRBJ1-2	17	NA	CASSLGRLPRANYGYTF	TGCGCCAGCAGCTTGGGAAGACTCCCGCGGGCTAACTATGGCTACACCTTC
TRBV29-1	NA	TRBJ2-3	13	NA	CSASGLSTDTQYF	TGCAGCGCCTCGGGACTTAGCACAGATACGCAGTATTTT
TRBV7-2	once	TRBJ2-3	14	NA	CASSRLGGADTQYF	TGTGCCAGCAGCAGACTAGGGGGGGCAGATACGCAGTATTTT
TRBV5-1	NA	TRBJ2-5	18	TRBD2	CASSLGLAGGLSSETQYF	TGCGCCAGCAGCTTGGGACTAGCGGGGGGGCTTTCGTCGGAGACCCAGTACTTC
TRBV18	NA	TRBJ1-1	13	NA	CASSPAGFTEAFF	TGTGCCAGCTCACCAGCCGGATTCACTGAAGCTTTCTTT
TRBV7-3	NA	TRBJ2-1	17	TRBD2	CASSSLLSGGWLNEQFF	TGTGCCAGCAGCTCCCTCCTTAGCGGGGGGTGGTTGAATGAGCAGTTCTTC
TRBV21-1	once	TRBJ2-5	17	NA	CASSKEGTSGGQETQYF	TGTGCCAGCAGCAAAGAAGGGACTAGCGGGGGGCAAGAGACCCAGTACTTC
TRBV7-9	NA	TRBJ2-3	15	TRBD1	CAQEDRGGFTDTQYF	TGTGCCCAAGAAGACAGGGGAGGATTTACAGATACGCAGTATTTT
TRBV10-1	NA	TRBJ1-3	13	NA	CASSESPGNTIYF	TGCGCCAGCAGTGAGTCCCCGGGGAACACCATATATTTT